This T cell receptor (beta chain) came from a study of blood T cells in healthy people across ages. Then a second PCR, running about 6 to 11 cycles, was carried out with a sample-barcoded 5' primer and a J-beta primer mix. TCRdb re-called the 5' RACE reads through MiXCR, storing one row per CDR3 protein. The sample lists roughly 1.4 million distinct CDR3 sequences, approximately 60% occurring once. The table lists this clonotype with a few counts. In germline, CDR1 is MNHNY, CDR2 SVGAGI (reference sequence). There are 14 residues in the CDR3. Losses at the gene ends were 4 bases for V and 7 bases for J; bases not matched to a gene: 4. Extraction yielded at least 6 micrograms of total RNA per sample.

Sequenced input: blood. The origin of this receptor is a man younger than 30 in good health. The chain employs TRBV6-6 and TRBJ1-4, with 9 bases lining up with TRBD1. CDR3 DNA sequence: TGTGCCAGCAGTTTCGACAGGGGGATTGAAAAACTGTTTTTT. Protein: CASSFDRGIEKLFF.